These 22 T cell receptor beta chains were sequenced from one sample in a study of vaccination and CD4 T cells after COVID-19. Their antigens are not known. Sequenced with the Oncomine TCR Beta short-read assay was DNA taken from cultured CD4+ T cells. TCRdb ran MiXCR on the PCR reads and lists one entry per CDR3 protein. The table records around 13,000 distinct CDR3 sequences, around 20% of them present only once. Treatment specified: approximately nine-day PBMC culture with coronavirus spike peptide pools or control peptides (ViraFEST assay). Specimen: cultured CD4+ T cells from blood. The source is a human donor with COVID-19.

This clonotype was observed a few times. The chain joins TRBV6-5 to TRBJ1-5; D gene uncertain. The germline gives CDR1 MNHEY, CDR2 SVGAGI. V lost 8 bases, J lost 1 base, and 9 bases lay in between. There are 13 residues in the CDR3. The CDR3 region has the DNA TGTGCCAGCGGAGACTCGAGCAATCAGCCCCAGCATTTT. Protein sequence: CASGDSSNQPQHF.

The chain couples TRBV4-2 to TRBJ1-6; perhaps TRBD1 as D (6 bases). CDR1 is LGHNA, CDR2 YNFKEQ, per germline. Trimming stripped 1 base from V and 3 bases from J, with 10 bases between. This CDR3 has 16 amino acids. The CDR3 sequence is CASSQGGDIYNSPLHF. The CDR3 nucleotides are TGTGCCAGCAGCCAAGGTGGGGACATCTATAATTCACCCCTCCACTTT.

The chain recombines TRBV18 with TRBJ2-5; D possibly matches TRBD1 or TRBD2 (6 bases each). V lost 0 bases to trimming and J lost 0 bases, with 11 bases between them. Germline V gene lookup returns CDR1 KGHSH and CDR2 LQKENI. This CDR3 is 16 amino acids long. Here the CDR3 reads CASSPPTGANQETQYF. In DNA form, the CDR3 reads TGTGCCAGCTCACCACCGACGGGGGCCAACCAAGAGACCCAGTACTTC.

J is TRBJ1-1 and V is TRBV5-1; D ambiguous. From germline, CDR1 is SGHRS and CDR2 YFSETQ. There are 14 residues in the CDR3. V gave up 6 bases and J gave up 4 bases, with 16 bases separating them. The CDR3 nucleotides are TGCGCCAGCAATGAGGGCAGCCAAAGCACTGAAGCTTTCTTT. Protein: CASNEGSQSTEAFF.

This sequence joins TRBV19 and TRBJ2-7, with 9 bases lining up with TRBD1. The CDR3 runs 14 residues. The trim removed 7 bases at V and 3 bases at J, leaving 7 bases unmatched. Germline V gene lookup returns CDR1 LNHDA and CDR2 SQIVND (reference sequence). CDR3 DNA: TGTGCCAGTATGATGGGACAGGGAGTCTACGAGCAGTACTTC. It codes for CASMMGQGVYEQYF.

This clonotype was seen only a few times. The V and J genes are TRBV6-1 and TRBJ2-1; 9 bases are shared with TRBD2. The trim removed 2 bases at V and 5 bases at J, leaving 7 bases unmatched. The germline V gene encodes CDR1 MNHNS and CDR2 SASEGT. CDR3 length: 16 amino acids. The CDR3: CASSEFLASGNNEQFF. As DNA, the CDR3 is TGTGCCAGCAGTGAATTCCTGGCTAGCGGGAACAATGAGCAGTTCTTC.

In this sample, this clonotype turned up a few times. The chain employs TRBV28 and TRBJ1-1; D is unclear. V was trimmed by 8 bases and J by 3 bases, leaving 7 bases between them. CDR3 size: 11 residues. Per the germline V gene, CDR1 is MDHEN and CDR2 is SYDVKM. CDR3 in DNA: TGTGCCAGCGACGGAGACACTGAAGCTTTCTTT. It translates to CASDGDTEAFF.

The rearrangement joins TRBV5-5 to TRBJ1-2; 9 nucleotides line up with TRBD1. V gave up 2 bases and J gave up 8 bases; unmatched junction bases: 7. This CDR3 region has 14 residues. Germline CDR1 reads SGHKS; CDR2 reads YYEKEE (reference sequence). CDR3 coding DNA: TGTGCCAGCAGCTTTAACAGGGGGCTGGGAGGCTACACCTTC. It is translated as CASSFNRGLGGYTF.

The genes are TRBV11-3 and TRBJ1-1; weak D call: TRBD1 (5 bases). The CDR3 consists of 15 residues. CDR1 is SGHNT, CDR2 YENEEA, per germline. Between the trimmed V and J ends, which lost 4 bases and 6 bases, there was a span of 18 bases. In nucleotides, the CDR3 is TGTGCCAGCAGCTCCCGTAGGCTCGGGGCGTCTGAAGCTTTCTTT. Translated, it gives CASSSRRLGASEAFF.

By sample fraction, this clonotype is medium-sized. The chain uses TRBV6-5 and TRBJ1-5; no definite D call. The V end was cut by 3 bases, the J end by 0 bases, with 21 bases between. In germline, CDR1 is MNHEY, CDR2 SVGAGI. There are 19 residues in the CDR3. CDR3 DNA sequence: TGTGCCAGCAGTTATCGGGTACAAGTGGGGAGGAGTAGCAATCAGCCCCAGCATTTT. Its translation is CASSYRVQVGRSSNQPQHF.

The chain carries TRBV28 and TRBJ1-6; D unresolved. The CDR3 is 12 residues long. V was pared by 6 bases and J by 10 bases, with 10 bases between. CDR1 MDHEN and CDR2 SYDVKM come from the germline V gene. CDR3 coding DNA: TGTGCCAGCAGCTGGCTTGGGTCACCCCTCCACTTT. It yields the protein CASSWLGSPLHF.

This clonotype has only a few counts. V gene TRBV20-1 combines with J gene TRBJ2-2, with D perhaps given as TRBD1 or TRBD2 (6 bases each). Germline V lookup: CDR1 DFQATT, CDR2 SNEGSKA (reference sequence). Trimming took 3 bases from V and 3 from J, leaving 20 bases between them. The CDR3 extends over 17 amino acids. CDR3 region: CSARDSRGAPDTGELFF. Here the CDR3 DNA reads TGCAGTGCTAGGGACTCAAGGGGGGCCCCGGACACCGGGGAGCTGTTTTTT.

This clonotype was seen only a few times. The chain joins TRBV6-1 to TRBJ2-7, with TRBD1 identical over 7 bases. This CDR3 has 14 residues. Germline CDR1 is MNHNS and CDR2 is SASEGT. The ends lost 6 bases at V and 0 bases at J; junction bases unmatched: 5. The CDR3 sequence: CASSRGTSSYEQYF. The CDR3 coding sequence is TGTGCCAGCAGCAGGGGGACGAGCTCCTACGAGCAGTACTTC.

The chain joins TRBV28 to TRBJ1-5, with 10 positions matching TRBD1. This CDR3 region has 14 residues. V dropped 5 bases and J dropped 5; count of bases not matched to a gene: 3. CDR1 MDHEN and CDR2 SYDVKM come from the germline V gene. The CDR3 reads CASSRTGGYQPQHF. DNA of the CDR3: TGTGCCAGCAGTCGGACAGGGGGGTATCAGCCCCAGCATTTT.

This rearrangement joins TRBV5-1 to TRBJ2-6; no clear D. CDR3 size: 17 residues. Trimming shortened V by 0 bases and J by 1 base, and 11 bases separated the two germline ends. Germline values: CDR1 SGHRS, CDR2 YFSETQ. CDR3 bases: TGCGCCAGCAGCTTGGGTGTGGTTTTGTCTGGGGCCAACGTCCTGACTTTC. This encodes CASSLGVVLSGANVLTF.

This clonotype is categorized as large (0.1 to 1%). The chain joins TRBV11-3 to TRBJ2-2; D not certain. V lost 4 bases and J 1 base, leaving 10 bases between the germline ends. The CDR3 contains 15 residues. The germline V gene has CDR1 SGHNT and CDR2 YENEEA. CDR3 residues: CASSYRTVNTGELFF. The CDR3 region has the DNA TGTGCCAGCAGCTACCGGACGGTGAACACCGGGGAGCTGTTTTTT.

This clonotype came up a few times. The chain carries TRBV11-2 and TRBJ2-7; D remains unclear. CDR3 length equals 15 residues. Germline V gives CDR1 SGHAT, CDR2 FQNNGV. V lost 0 bases to trimming and J lost 0 bases, with 9 bases between them. The CDR3 is CASSLDPVFSYEQYF. The DNA of the CDR3 is TGTGCCAGCAGCTTAGATCCTGTCTTCTCCTACGAGCAGTACTTC.

The rearrangement links TRBV20-1 to TRBJ1-2; D not certain. The CDR3 sequence is 16 residues long. The germline V and J ends were trimmed by 3 bases and 0 bases, with 17 bases remaining between them. Germline V gives CDR1 DFQATT, CDR2 SNEGSKA (reference sequence). CDR3: CSASDSWEGANYGYTF. The CDR3 coding sequence is TGCAGTGCTAGTGATTCTTGGGAGGGTGCTAACTATGGCTACACCTTC.

This clonotype was observed a few times. The genes are TRBV5-4 and TRBJ2-5, with TRBD1 matching 7 bases. The germline V gene encodes CDR1 SGHNT and CDR2 YYREEE (reference sequence). This CDR3 comprises 13 residues. J was trimmed by 3 bases and V by 5 bases; bases with no gene match: 4. In nucleotides, the CDR3 is TGTGCCAGCAGAACGGGACAGAAAGAGACCCAGTACTTC. This sequence encodes CASRTGQKETQYF.

The chain uses TRBV18 and TRBJ2-3, with D unclear. The germline V gene has CDR1 KGHSH and CDR2 LQKENI. This CDR3 has 14 residues. V was trimmed by 2 bases and J by 1 base, leaving 7 bases between them. The CDR3 coding sequence is TGTGCCAGCTCACCAGAACATGGCACAGATACGCAGTATTTT. Its translation: CASSPEHGTDTQYF.

This clonotype has more than one count but fewer than ten. The rearrangement joins TRBV6-1 to TRBJ1-2; D call uncertain. V lost 5 bases, J lost 4 bases, and 14 bases lay in between. CDR1 and CDR2 (germline): MNHNS, SASEGT. The CDR3 sequence is 14 residues long. CDR3 DNA: TGTGCCAGCAGTCCTCCGGGTCTAGGCTATGGCTACACCTTC. Residues: CASSPPGLGYGYTF.

The rearrangement joins TRBV21-1 to TRBJ2-3; the D call TRBD1 from the table was never checked on the DNA. TRBV21-1 is reported as a pseudogene. This CDR3 comprises 16 residues. CDR3 in amino acids: CASSKGGQGATDTQYF. CDR3 in DNA: TGTGCCAGCAGCAAAGGGGGACAGGGGGCAACAGATACGCAGTATTTT.